This record concerns one T cell receptor beta chain sequence. TCRdb used MiXCR to reprocess the 5' RACE reads, holding one entry per CDR3 protein. Among roughly 180,000 distinct CDR3 sequences listed, around a tenth were seen once. The data belong to a study of CD8 T cells in ankylosing spondylitis. The CDR3 loop spans 11 amino acids. V dropped 4 bases and J dropped 7 bases, with 7 bases sitting between them. From germline, CDR1 is SGHTA and CDR2 FQGNSA. This TCR derives from a male donor with ankylosing spondylitis or in good health (not recorded which). Material: blood, either unsorted or a sorted T cell fraction (not recorded which). This rearrangement joins TRBV7-2 to TRBJ1-1, with D uncertain. The CDR3 is CASSSLYEAFF. CDR3 in DNA: TGTGCCAGCAGCTCCCTCTATGAAGCTTTCTTT.